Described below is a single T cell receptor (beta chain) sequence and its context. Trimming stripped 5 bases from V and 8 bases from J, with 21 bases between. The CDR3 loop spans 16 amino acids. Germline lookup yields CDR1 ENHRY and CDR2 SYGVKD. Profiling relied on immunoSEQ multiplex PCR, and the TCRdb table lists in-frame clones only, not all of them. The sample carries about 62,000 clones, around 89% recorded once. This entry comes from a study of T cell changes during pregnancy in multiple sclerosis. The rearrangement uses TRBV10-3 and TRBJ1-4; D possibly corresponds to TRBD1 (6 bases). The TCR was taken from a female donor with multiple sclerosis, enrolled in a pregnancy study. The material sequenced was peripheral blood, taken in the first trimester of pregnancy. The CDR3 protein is CAISPQLQGLGEKLFF. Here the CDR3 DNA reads TGTGCCATCAGTCCGCAATTACAGGGATTAGGGGAAAAACTGTTTTTT.